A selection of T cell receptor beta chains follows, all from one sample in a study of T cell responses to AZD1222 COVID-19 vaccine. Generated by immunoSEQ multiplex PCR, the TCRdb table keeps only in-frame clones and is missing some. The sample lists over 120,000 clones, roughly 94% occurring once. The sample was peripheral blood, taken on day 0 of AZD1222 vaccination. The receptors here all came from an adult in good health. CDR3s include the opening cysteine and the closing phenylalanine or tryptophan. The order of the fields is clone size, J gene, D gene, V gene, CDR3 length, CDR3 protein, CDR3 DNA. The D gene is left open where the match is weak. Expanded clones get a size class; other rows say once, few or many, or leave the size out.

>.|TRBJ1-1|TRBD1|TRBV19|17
CASSRSSGQGMNTEAFF
TGTGCCAGTAGTCGCTCTTCGGGACAGGGAATGAACACTGAAGCTTTCTTT
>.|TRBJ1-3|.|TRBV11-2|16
CASSLGTAVSGNTIYF
TGTGCCAGCAGCTTAGGGACTGCTGTCTCTGGAAACACCATATATTTT
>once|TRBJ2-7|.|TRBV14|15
CASSQDMGGSGEQYF
TGTGCCAGCAGCCAAGATATGGGGGGCTCGGGCGAGCAGTACTTC
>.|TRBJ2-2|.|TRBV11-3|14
CASSLEQDTGELFF
TGTGCCAGCAGCTTAGAACAGGACACCGGGGAGCTGTTTTTT
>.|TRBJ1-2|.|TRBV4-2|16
CASSQVGVQGSYGYTF
TGTGCCAGCAGCCAAGTGGGGGTACAAGGCTCCTATGGCTACACCTTC
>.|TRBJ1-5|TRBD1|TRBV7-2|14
CASSLATGYQPQHF
TGTGCCAGCAGCTTAGCGACAGGGTACCAGCCCCAGCATTTT
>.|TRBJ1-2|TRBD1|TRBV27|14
CASSARQGSWGYTF
TGTGCCAGCAGTGCGCGACAGGGTTCGTGGGGCTACACCTTC
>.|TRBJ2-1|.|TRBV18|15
CASSPGWGATMEQFF
TGTGCCAGCTCACCAGGTTGGGGGGCTACAATGGAGCAGTTCTTC
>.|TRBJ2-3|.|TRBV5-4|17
CASSLTLGLSSTDTQYF
TGTGCCAGCAGCCTCACCCTAGGACTGTCTAGCACAGATACGCAGTATTTT
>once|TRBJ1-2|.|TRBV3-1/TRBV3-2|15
CASSPSGFSNYGYTF
TGTGCCAGCAGCCCCTCGGGGTTCTCTAACTATGGCTACACCTTC
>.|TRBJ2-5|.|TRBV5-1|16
CASSLSPAGTGETQYF
TGCGCCAGCAGCTTGAGCCCGGCTGGGACTGGAGAGACCCAGTACTTC
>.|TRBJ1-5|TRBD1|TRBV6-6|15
CASSYGTGSNQPQHF
TGTGCCAGCAGTTATGGGACAGGGAGCAATCAGCCCCAGCATTTT
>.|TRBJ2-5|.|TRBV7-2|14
CASSPPGGQETQYF
TGTGCCAGCAGCCCCCCTGGGGGGCAAGAGACCCAGTACTTC
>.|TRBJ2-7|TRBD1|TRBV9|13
CASSGGQGYEQYF
TGTGCCAGCAGCGGAGGACAGGGCTACGAGCAGTACTTC
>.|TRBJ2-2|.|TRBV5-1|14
CASSLAVGTGELFF
TGCGCCAGCAGCTTGGCCGTGGGGACGGGGGAGCTGTTTTTT
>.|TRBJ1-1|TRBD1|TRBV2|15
CASSEAFRQGTEAFF
TGTGCCAGCAGTGAAGCATTCCGACAGGGTACTGAAGCTTTCTTT
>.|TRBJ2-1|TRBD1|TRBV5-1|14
CASSPGQGPNEQFF
TGCGCCAGCAGCCCAGGACAGGGGCCCAATGAGCAGTTCTTC
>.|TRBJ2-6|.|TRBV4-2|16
CASSLDSVSGANVLTF
TGTGCCAGCAGCCTAGACAGCGTTTCTGGGGCCAACGTCCTGACTTTC
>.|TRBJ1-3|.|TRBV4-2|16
CASSQGSSDSGNTIYF
TGTGCCAGCAGCCAAGGTTCAAGTGACTCTGGAAACACCATATATTTT
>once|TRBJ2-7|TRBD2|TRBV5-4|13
CASSPSGGYEQYF
TGTGCCAGCAGCCCGAGCGGGGGCTACGAGCAGTACTTC
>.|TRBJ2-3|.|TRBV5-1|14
CASSPGPSTDTQYF
TGCGCCAGCAGCCCTGGACCTAGCACAGATACGCAGTATTTT
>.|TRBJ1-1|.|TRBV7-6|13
CASSLDTNTEAFF
TGTGCCAGCAGCCTGGATACGAACACTGAAGCTTTCTTT
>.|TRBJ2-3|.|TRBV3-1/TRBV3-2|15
CASSPPRTTTDTQYF
TGTGCCAGCAGCCCGCCCAGGACTACCACAGATACGCAGTATTTT
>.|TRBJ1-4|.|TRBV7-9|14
CASSFPLEGEKLFF
TGTGCCAGCAGCTTCCCTCTGGAGGGTGAAAAACTGTTTTTT
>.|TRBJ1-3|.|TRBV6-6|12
CASSLEGNTIYF
TGTGCCAGCAGCCTAGAAGGAAACACCATATATTTT
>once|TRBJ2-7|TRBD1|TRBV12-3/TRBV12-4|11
CASSPDRVKYF
TGTGCCAGCAGCCCGGACAGGGTTAAATACTTC
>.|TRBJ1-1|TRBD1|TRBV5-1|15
CASSSTRGGNTEAFF
TGCGCCAGCAGCTCCACCAGGGGGGGGAACACTGAAGCTTTCTTT
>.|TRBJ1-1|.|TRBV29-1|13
CSVERVMNTEAFF
TGCAGCGTTGAACGGGTCATGAACACTGAAGCTTTCTTT